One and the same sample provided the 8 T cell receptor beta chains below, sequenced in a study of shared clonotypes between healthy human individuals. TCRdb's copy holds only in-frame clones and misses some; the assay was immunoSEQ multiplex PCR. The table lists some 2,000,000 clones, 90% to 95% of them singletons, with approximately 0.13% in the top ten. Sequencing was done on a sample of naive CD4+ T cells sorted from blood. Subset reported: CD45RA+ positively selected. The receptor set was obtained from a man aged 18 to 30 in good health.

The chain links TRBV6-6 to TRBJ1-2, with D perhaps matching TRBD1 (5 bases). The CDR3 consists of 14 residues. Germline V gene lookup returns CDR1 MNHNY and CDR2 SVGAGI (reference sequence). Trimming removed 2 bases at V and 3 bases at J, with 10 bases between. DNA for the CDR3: TGTGCCAGCAGTTACAGGACATCGGACTATGGCTACACCTTC. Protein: CASSYRTSDYGYTF.

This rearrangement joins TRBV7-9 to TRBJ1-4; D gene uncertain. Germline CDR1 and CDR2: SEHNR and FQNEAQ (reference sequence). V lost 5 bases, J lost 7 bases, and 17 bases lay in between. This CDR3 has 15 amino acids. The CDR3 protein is CASSPPGTKLEKLFF. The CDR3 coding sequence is TGTGCCAGCAGCCCCCCAGGTACAAAACTTGAAAAACTGTTTTTT. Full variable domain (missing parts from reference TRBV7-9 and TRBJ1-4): DTGVSQNPRHKITKRGQNVTFRCDPISEHNRLYWYRQTLGQGPEFLTYFQNEAQLEKSRLLSDRFSAERPKGSFSTLEIQRTEQGDSAMYLCASSPPGTKLEKLFFGSGTQLSVL.

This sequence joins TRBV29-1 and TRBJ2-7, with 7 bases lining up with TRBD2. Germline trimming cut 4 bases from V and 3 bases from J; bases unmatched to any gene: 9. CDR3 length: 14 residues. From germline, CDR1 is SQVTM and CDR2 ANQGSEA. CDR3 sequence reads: CSVGDGRFLYEQYF. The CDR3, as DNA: TGCAGCGTTGGCGACGGGAGGTTCCTCTACGAGCAGTACTTC.

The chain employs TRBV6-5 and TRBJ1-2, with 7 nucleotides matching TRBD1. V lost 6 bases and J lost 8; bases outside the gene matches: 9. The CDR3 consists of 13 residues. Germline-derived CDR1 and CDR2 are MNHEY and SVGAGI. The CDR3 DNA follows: TGTGCCAGCAGCCTGACAGGGAAGGGCGGCTACACCTTC. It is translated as CASSLTGKGGYTF.

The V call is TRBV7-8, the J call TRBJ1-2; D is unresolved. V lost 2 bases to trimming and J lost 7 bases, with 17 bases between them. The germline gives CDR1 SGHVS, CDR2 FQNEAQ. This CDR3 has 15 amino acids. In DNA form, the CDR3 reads TGTGCCAGCAGCTTACCCGGGCCGGTTCAGAGTGGCTACACCTTC. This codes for CASSLPGPVQSGYTF.

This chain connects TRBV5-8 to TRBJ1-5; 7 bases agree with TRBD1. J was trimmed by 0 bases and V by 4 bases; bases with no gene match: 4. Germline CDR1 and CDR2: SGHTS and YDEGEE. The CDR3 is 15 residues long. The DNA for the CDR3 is TGTGCCAGCAGCACCGGGACAGTTAGCAATCAGCCCCAGCATTTT. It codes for CASSTGTVSNQPQHF. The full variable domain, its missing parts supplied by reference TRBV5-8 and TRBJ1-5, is EAGVTQSPTHLIKTRGQQATLRCSPISGHTSVYWYQQALGLGLQFLLWYDEGEERNRGNFPPRFSGRQFPNYSSELNVNALELEDSALYLCASSTGTVSNQPQHFGDGTRLSIL.

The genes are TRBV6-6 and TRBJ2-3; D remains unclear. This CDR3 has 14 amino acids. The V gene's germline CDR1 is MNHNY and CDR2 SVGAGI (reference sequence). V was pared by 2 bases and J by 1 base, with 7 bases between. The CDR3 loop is CASSYGVGTDTQYF. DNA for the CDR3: TGTGCCAGCAGTTACGGGGTGGGCACAGATACGCAGTATTTT.

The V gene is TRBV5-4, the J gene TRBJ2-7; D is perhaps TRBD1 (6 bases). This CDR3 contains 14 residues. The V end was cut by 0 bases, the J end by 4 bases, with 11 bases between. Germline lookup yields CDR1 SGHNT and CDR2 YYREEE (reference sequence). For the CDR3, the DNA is TGTGCCAGCAGCTTGGGGCAGGGGAGATACGAGCAGTACTTC. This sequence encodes CASSLGQGRYEQYF. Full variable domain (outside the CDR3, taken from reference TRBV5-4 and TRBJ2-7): ETGVTQSPTHLIKTRGQQVTLRCSSQSGHNTVSWYQQALGQGPQFIFQYYREEENGRGNFPPRFSGLQFPNYSSELNVNALELDDSALYLCASSLGQGRYEQYFGPGTRLTVT.